Below are 26 T cell receptor beta chains sequenced from a single sample in a study of CD8+ T cells in alopecia areata. Treatment indicated: oral pan-JAK inhibitor, 5-10 mg twice daily. RNA was isolated and reverse transcribed to cDNA, the sequencing template. Clones were sequenced by immunoSEQ multiplex PCR, and TCRdb holds only the in-frame ones, with some missing. The repertoire consists of around 300,000 clones, with 45% to 70% occurring once and the leading ten covering 0.9% to 0.95%. The specimen was CD4+ T cells sorted from blood, collected at roughly week 53, from a patient treated with tofacitinib. All receptors come from a human donor with alopecia areata.

This clone was seen more than once but under ten times. The gene calls are TRBV4-3 and TRBJ2-1, with a tentative D call TRBD1 (6 bases). With 4 bases removed from V and 8 bases from J, the gap between germline ends came to 9 bases. Germline CDR1 is LGHNA and CDR2 is YSLEER. The CDR3 is made up of 12 amino acids. As DNA, the CDR3 is TGCGCCAGCAGCCGAACAGGGTATGAGCAGTTCTTC. As protein: CASSRTGYEQFF.

This clone was seen only once. The chain recombines TRBV29-1 with TRBJ2-7; D may be TRBD1 (6 bases). The V end lost 0 bases, the J end lost 2 bases, and 14 bases lay between the germline ends. CDR1 is SQVTM, CDR2 ANQGSEA, per germline. There are 15 residues in the CDR3. This chain's CDR3 is CSVEEGTGMAYEQYF. The CDR3 coding sequence is TGCAGCGTTGAAGAGGGAACAGGGATGGCCTACGAGCAGTACTTC.

This chain joins TRBV29-1 and TRBJ2-5, with D unclear. Trimming took off 0 bases at V and 0 bases at J, with 8 bases between the two ends. This CDR3 region has 14 residues. The germline V gene has CDR1 SQVTM and CDR2 ANQGSEA. The CDR3 sequence is CSVEDTGYQETQYF. CDR3 coding DNA: TGCAGCGTTGAAGATACCGGGTACCAAGAGACCCAGTACTTC.

A note on this clone: The junction differs from germline at one of its ends, possibly a read error. The V and J genes are TRBV7-7 and TRBJ2-1, with D possibly being TRBD1 or TRBD2 (5 bases each). From germline, CDR1 is SSHAT and CDR2 FNYEAQ (reference sequence). The CDR3 runs to 14 residues. DNA of the CDR3: TGTGCTAGCAGCTTAGCAGGGAGCTACAATGAGCAGTTCTTC. Protein sequence: CASSLAGSYNEQFF. The whole variable domain, filled in from reference TRBV7-7 and TRBJ2-1, reads GAGVSQSPRYKVTKRGQDVTLRCDPISSHATLYWYQQALGQGPEFLTYFNYEAQPDKSGLPSDRFSAERPEGSISTLTIQRTEQRDSAMYRCASSLAGSYNEQFFGPGTRLTVL.

The chain joins TRBV5-4 to TRBJ2-1, with a tentative D call TRBD2 (6 bases). The length of the CDR3 is 14 residues. The germline V and J ends were trimmed by 8 bases and 3 bases, with 15 bases remaining between them. CDR1 SGHNT and CDR2 YYREEE come from the germline V gene (reference sequence). CDR3 loop: CASGAPGLYNEQFF. The DNA for the CDR3 is TGTGCCAGTGGCGCTCCGGGACTCTACAATGAGCAGTTCTTC.

In this sample, this clone turned up once. The rearrangement joins TRBV5-6 to TRBJ1-2; no clear D. The germline CDR1 and CDR2 sequences are SGHDT and YYEEEE. The CDR3 is 14 residues long. Between the trimmed V and J ends, which lost 0 bases and 2 bases, there was a span of 8 bases. CDR3 sequence reads: CASSLVTANYGYTF. CDR3 in DNA: TGTGCCAGCAGCTTGGTGACGGCCAACTATGGCTACACCTTC.

The chain combines TRBV6-6 with TRBJ2-5; D is uncertain. The V gene's germline CDR1 is MNHNY and CDR2 SVGAGI (reference sequence). The V end was cut by 2 bases, the J end by 2 bases, with 0 bases between. The CDR3 covers 11 residues. The CDR3 bases are TGTGCCAGCAGTTACCAAGAGACCCAGTACTTC. The encoded protein is CASSYQETQYF.

This clone was seen a single time. The V gene is TRBV5-4, the J gene TRBJ2-1, with D possibly called TRBD1 or TRBD2 (6 bases each). Germline V gene data show CDR1 as SGHNT and CDR2 as YYREEE (reference sequence). Trimming shortened V by 7 bases and J by 0 bases, and 14 bases separated the two germline ends. The CDR3 has 15 amino acids. This CDR3 reads CASSVGGISYNEQFF. Written as DNA, the CDR3 is TGTGCCAGCTCTGTAGGGGGGATCTCCTACAATGAGCAGTTCTTC.

This clone was counted a few times. The chain has TRBV9 and TRBJ2-7, with D unresolved. The CDR3 loop spans 13 amino acids. V lost 0 bases and J 5 bases, leaving 9 bases between the germline ends. CDR1 and CDR2 (germline): SGDLS, YYNGEE. Here the CDR3 reads CASSVEPLDEQYF. Written as DNA, the CDR3 is TGTGCCAGCAGCGTAGAGCCCCTGGACGAGCAGTACTTC.

This clone has just one count. V is TRBV30 and J is TRBJ2-7; perhaps TRBD1 as D (6 bases). There are 10 residues in the CDR3. Per the germline V gene, CDR1 is GTSNPN and CDR2 is SVGIG (reference sequence). V gave up 7 bases and J gave up 2 bases, with 6 bases separating them. This chain's CDR3 is CASGAYEQYF. As DNA, the CDR3 is TGTGCCTCAGGGGCCTACGAGCAGTACTTC. The full variable domain, its missing parts supplied by reference TRBV30 and TRBJ2-7, is SQTIHQWPATLVQPVGSPLSLECTVEGTSNPNLYWYRQAAGRGLQLLFYSVGIGQISSEVPQNLSASRPQDRQFILSSKKLLLSDSGFYLCASGAYEQYFGPGTRLTVT.

In this sample, this clone turned up once. The rearrangement joins TRBV5-1 to TRBJ2-6; D is ambiguous. The CDR3 is 15 residues long. The germline CDR1 and CDR2 sequences are SGHRS and YFSETQ. V lost 6 bases and J 1 base, leaving 11 bases between the germline ends. This chain's CDR3 is CASNPLGSGANVLTF. For the CDR3, the DNA is TGCGCCAGCAACCCCTTAGGGTCTGGGGCCAACGTCCTGACTTTC.

The chain uses TRBV29-1 and TRBJ1-1; weak D call: TRBD1 (5 bases). The V end lost 4 bases, the J end lost 2 bases, and 11 bases lay between the germline ends. The CDR3 spans 13 residues. Germline V CDR1 and CDR2: SQVTM, ANQGSEA. The CDR3 is CSVAEQVNTEAFF. For the CDR3, the DNA is TGCAGCGTTGCTGAACAGGTAAACACTGAAGCTTTCTTT.

This chain uses TRBV11-2 with TRBJ2-7; D may match TRBD1 or TRBD2 (5 bases each). V lost 4 bases and J lost 3, with 16 bases in between. CDR1 and CDR2 (germline): SGHAT, FQNNGV. The length of the CDR3 is 15 residues. CDR3 in amino acids: CASSSPRDGNYEQYF. The CDR3, as DNA: TGTGCCAGCAGCTCCCCCCGGGACGGTAACTACGAGCAGTACTTC.

The V call is TRBV27, the J call TRBJ1-5; 7 nucleotides agree with TRBD1. Germline trimming cut 5 bases from V and 6 bases from J; bases unmatched to any gene: 7. This CDR3 is 14 amino acids long. The germline V gene has CDR1 MNHEY and CDR2 SMNVEV (reference sequence). The CDR3 DNA follows: TGTGCCAGCAGTAGGGCAGGGGGAGGTCAGCCCCAGCATTTT. Translating gives CASSRAGGGQPQHF.

The rearrangement links TRBV9 to TRBJ2-5; 7 nucleotides match TRBD1. Per germline, CDR1 SGDLS and CDR2 YYNGEE. CDR3 length equals 12 residues. Trimming at V came to 5 bases and at J to 5 bases, leaving 3 bases not matched to a gene. The CDR3 nucleotides are TGTGCCAGCAGAACGACAGGGGAGACCCAGTACTTC. Amino acids: CASRTTGETQYF.

The chain combines TRBV7-8 with TRBJ2-2, with 7 bases fitting TRBD2. Germline V gene sequence: CDR1 SGHVS, CDR2 FQNEAQ. CDR3 length: 14 residues. Unmatched junction bases numbered 4, after V lost 5 bases and J lost 4 bases. The CDR3 DNA follows: TGTGCCAGCAGCCCGCGGGAGACCACCGGGGAGCTGTTTTTT. Its translation: CASSPRETTGELFF.

This chain links TRBV9 with TRBJ1-2; unclear D gene. Germline loops: CDR1 SGDLS, CDR2 YYNGEE. The CDR3 consists of 14 residues. V lost 0 bases, J lost 4 bases, and 10 bases lay in between. CDR3 residues: CASSVGASLYGYTF. The CDR3 DNA reads as TGTGCCAGCAGCGTAGGGGCGAGCCTCTATGGCTACACCTTC.

The chain couples TRBV7-2 to TRBJ1-6, with a weak D call TRBD1 (6 bases). V was trimmed by 1 base and J by 9 bases, leaving 13 bases between them. CDR3 length equals 15 residues. Per germline, CDR1 SGHTA and CDR2 FQGNSA. The CDR3 DNA follows: TGTGCCAGCAGCTTAGATCGGGGGCGGAGTTCACCCCTCCACTTT. The encoded protein is CASSLDRGRSSPLHF. Supplemented by reference TRBV7-2 and TRBJ1-6, the full variable domain reads GAGVSQSPSNKVTEKGKDVELRCDPISGHTALYWYRQSLGQGLEFLIYFQGNSAPDKSGLPSDRFSAERTGGSVSTLTIQRTQQEDSAVYLCASSLDRGRSSPLHFGNGTRLTVT.

The chain employs TRBV4-1 and TRBJ2-7, with 7 positions matching TRBD1. J gave up 3 bases and V 2 bases, and 1 base lay outside the gene matches. In germline, CDR1 is MGHRA, CDR2 YSYEKL. This CDR3 region has 13 residues. The DNA for the CDR3 is TGCGCCAGCAGCCAAAGACAGGGCTACGAGCAGTACTTC. This gives the protein CASSQRQGYEQYF.

J is TRBJ2-5 and V is TRBV11-1; D gene uncertain. The V end lost 3 bases, the J end lost 5 bases, and 10 bases lay between the germline ends. Germline V gene sequence: CDR1 SGHAT, CDR2 FQDESV (reference sequence). The CDR3 covers 13 residues. In nucleotides, the CDR3 is TGTGCCAGCAGCTTTGGCAATCAGGAGACCCAGTACTTC. Protein product: CASSFGNQETQYF.

The chain combines TRBV29-1 with TRBJ2-2; tentative D call: TRBD1 (5 bases). The CDR3 is 12 amino acids. Trimming pared 6 bases from V and 5 bases from J, leaving 10 bases between. Germline V lookup: CDR1 SQVTM, CDR2 ANQGSEA. The CDR3 region is CSVQESTGELFF. In DNA, the CDR3 is TGCAGCGTACAGGAGTCAACCGGGGAGCTGTTTTTT.

Notes on this clone: Other DNA sequences within the sample encode an identical CDR3. This rearrangement joins TRBV5-1 to TRBJ1-1; D call uncertain. The germline V gene encodes CDR1 SGHRS and CDR2 YFSETQ. This CDR3 has 15 residues. The V end lost 0 bases, the J end lost 2 bases, and 11 bases lay between the germline ends. CDR3 in amino acids: CASSLAGGSNTEAFF. The CDR3 bases are TGCGCCAGCAGCTTGGCCGGAGGGAGTAACACTGAAGCTTTCTTT.

The chain joins TRBV4-3 to TRBJ2-5; D is uncertain. From germline, CDR1 is LGHNA and CDR2 YSLEER. The CDR3 is made up of 13 amino acids. The V gene lost 0 bases and the J gene lost 4 bases, with 6 bases spanning the gap. CDR3 in DNA: TGCGCCAGCAGCCAAGAATGGAGAGAGACCCAGTACTTC. Translated, it gives CASSQEWRETQYF.

This clone was counted a few times. This rearrangement joins TRBV2 to TRBJ2-5, with D tentatively TRBD1 (5 bases). CDR1 and CDR2 from the germline V gene are SNHLY and FYNNEI. V was cut by 6 bases and J by 5 bases, with 16 bases left in between. The CDR3 is 14 residues long. CDR3 in DNA: TGTGCCAGCAGCGCCGTTCGGGCAGGGGAGACCCAGTACTTC. Translation gives CASSAVRAGETQYF.

The V and J genes are TRBV29-1 and TRBJ2-7, with a weak D call TRBD1 (6 bases). This CDR3 has 12 amino acids. V gave up 7 bases and J gave up 5 bases, with 15 bases separating them. From germline, CDR1 is SQVTM and CDR2 ANQGSEA. Written as DNA, the CDR3 is TGCAGCGGGGGGCAGGGGCTGGACGAGCAGTACTTC. Its translation is CSGGQGLDEQYF.

This clone turned up a few times. In nucleotides, the CDR3 is TGTGCCAGCAGCCCATCCATGTCAGGGGCTAATGAAAAACTGTTTTTT. Translated, it gives CASSPSMSGANEKLFF. The J gene is TRBJ1-4, the V gene TRBV9, with D perhaps matching TRBD1 (6 bases). Trimming took off 4 bases at V and 3 bases at J, with 16 bases between the two ends. This CDR3 comprises 16 residues. The germline gives CDR1 SGDLS, CDR2 YYNGEE.